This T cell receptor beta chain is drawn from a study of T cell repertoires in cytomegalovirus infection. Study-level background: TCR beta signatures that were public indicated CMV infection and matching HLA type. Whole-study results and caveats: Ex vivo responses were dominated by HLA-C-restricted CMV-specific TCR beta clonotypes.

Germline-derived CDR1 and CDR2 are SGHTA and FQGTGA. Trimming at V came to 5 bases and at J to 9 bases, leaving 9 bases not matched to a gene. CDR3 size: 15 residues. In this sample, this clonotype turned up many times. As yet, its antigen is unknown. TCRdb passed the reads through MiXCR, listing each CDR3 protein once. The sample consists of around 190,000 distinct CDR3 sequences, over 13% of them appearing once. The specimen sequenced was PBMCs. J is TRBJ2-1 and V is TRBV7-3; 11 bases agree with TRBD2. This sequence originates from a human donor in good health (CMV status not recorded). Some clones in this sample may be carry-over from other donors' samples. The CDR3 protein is CASSQTSGKGIEQFF. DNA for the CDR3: TGTGCCAGCAGCCAGACTAGCGGGAAGGGTATTGAGCAGTTCTTC.